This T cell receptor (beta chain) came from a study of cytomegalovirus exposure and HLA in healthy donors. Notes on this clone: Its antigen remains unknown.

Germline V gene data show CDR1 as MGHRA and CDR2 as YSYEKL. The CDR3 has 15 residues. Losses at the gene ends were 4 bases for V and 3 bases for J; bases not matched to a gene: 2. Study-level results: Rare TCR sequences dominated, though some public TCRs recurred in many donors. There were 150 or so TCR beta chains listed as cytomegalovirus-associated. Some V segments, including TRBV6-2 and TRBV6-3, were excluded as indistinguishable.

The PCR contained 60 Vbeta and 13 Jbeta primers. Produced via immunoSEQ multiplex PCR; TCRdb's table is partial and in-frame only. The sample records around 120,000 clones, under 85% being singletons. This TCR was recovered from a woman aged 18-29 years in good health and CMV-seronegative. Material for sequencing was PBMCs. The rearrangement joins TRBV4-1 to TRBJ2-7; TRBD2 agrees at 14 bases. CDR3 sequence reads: CASSPGTSGGYEQYF. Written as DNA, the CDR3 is TGCGCCAGCAGCCCGGGGACTAGCGGGGGCTACGAGCAGTACTTC.